This passage covers 21 T cell receptor beta chains from one sample sequenced in a study of CD8+CD57+ T cells in acquired aplastic anemia (dated by TCRdb to about 2018). Sequencing used an Illumina HiSeq 2000. Genomic DNA served as template for TCR beta VDJ combination and CDR3 sequence profiling. In TCRdb, the public reads were trimmed at Q25 with fastp and aligned with MiXCR, with productive beta chains retained. Each CDR3 protein gets just one entry, which takes the most common genes and DNA from the rows behind it. A total of 150,000 to 200,000 distinct CDR3 sequences appear in this sample, roughly 63% of them only once. The top ten hold around 45% of the sample. The sequenced sample consisted of sorted CD4+, CD8+, or CD8+CD57+ T cells (not recorded which) from PBMCs. These receptors were obtained from a human donor in good health.

This clonotype was detected only a few times. This rearrangement joins TRBV29-1 to TRBJ1-2; maybe TRBD1 (5 bases). The V and J ends lost 4 bases and 4 bases respectively, with 13 bases between them. Germline V gene data show CDR1 as SQVTM and CDR2 as ANQGSEA. The CDR3 spans 13 residues. The CDR3 DNA reads TGCAGCGTTGTGTTCGGGGCCAGCTATGGCTACACCTTC. Protein: CSVVFGASYGYTF.

This clonotype was seen many times. The chain recombines TRBV25-1 with TRBJ2-5; 11 nucleotides align to TRBD2. The CDR3 has 16 amino acids. Germline V gene data show CDR1 as MGHDK and CDR2 as SYGVNS. Trimming took 0 bases from V and 3 from J; bases not matched to a gene: 3. The CDR3 is CASSEYPLAGEETQYF. The CDR3 DNA follows: TGTGCCAGCAGTGAATACCCACTAGCGGGAGAAGAGACCCAGTACTTC.

The genes are TRBV28 and TRBJ2-3, with 11 bases fitting TRBD2. Germline V gene data show CDR1 as MDHEN and CDR2 as SYDVKM. With V trimmed by 6 bases and J by 4 bases, 3 bases remained unmatched. The CDR3 is made up of 14 amino acids. Written as DNA, the CDR3 is TGTGCCAGCAGGGGGACTAGCGGATCAGATACGCAGTATTTT. This translates into CASRGTSGSDTQYF.

J is TRBJ2-7 and V is TRBV5-1; D is undetermined. CDR3 length: 9 amino acids. Germline V gene data show CDR1 as SGHRS and CDR2 as YFSETQ. Trimming stripped 5 bases from V and 9 bases from J, with 6 bases between. This chain's CDR3 is CASSFVQYF. As DNA, the CDR3 is TGCGCCAGCAGTTTTGTGCAGTACTTC.

The chain joins TRBV15 to TRBJ2-5; the D call may be TRBD1 or TRBD2 (7 bases each). The CDR3 is made up of 18 amino acids. Trimming stripped 0 bases from V and 5 bases from J, with 22 bases between. Germline V gives CDR1 LNHNV, CDR2 YYDKDF (reference sequence). DNA for the CDR3: TGTGCCACCAGCAGAGATCACGTCACGGCAGGGGGGGGGGAGACCCAGTACTTC. It specifies CATSRDHVTAGGGETQYF.

The chain has TRBV7-2 and TRBJ1-5; weak D call: TRBD1 (5 bases). Looked up from germline, CDR1 is SGHTA and CDR2 is FQGNSA. V was pared by 5 bases and J by 11 bases, with 22 bases between. The CDR3 runs to 15 residues. This chain's CDR3 is CASSPNGQGPGAQHF. CDR3 DNA: TGTGCCAGCAGCCCAAACGGCCAGGGCCCGGGAGCCCAGCATTTT.

This clonotype has just a few counts. The chain uses TRBV11-2 and TRBJ2-5, with TRBD1 as a possible D gene (5 bases). Germline V lookup: CDR1 SGHAT, CDR2 FQNNGV. The CDR3 contains 13 residues. V lost 6 bases, J lost 2 bases, and 10 bases lay in between. CDR3 in DNA: TGTGCCAGCAGTCGACAGCTACAAGAGACCCAGTACTTC. It specifies CASSRQLQETQYF.

V usage is TRBV25-1 and J usage is TRBJ2-7; the D gene is possibly TRBD1 (5 bases). The CDR3 runs to 14 residues. The germline CDR1 and CDR2 sequences are MGHDK and SYGVNS. Trimming pared 4 bases from V and 0 bases from J, leaving 10 bases between. This CDR3 is CASSVQGSSYEQYF. CDR3 coding DNA: TGTGCCAGCAGTGTGCAGGGTAGCTCCTACGAGCAGTACTTC.

In this sample, this clonotype turned up many times. This rearrangement joins TRBV12-3 or TRBV12-4 to TRBJ2-6; 7 bases are shared with TRBD1. The CDR3 spans 19 residues. The J segment lost 0 bases and the V segment lost 5 bases, leaving 13 bases of the junction unmatched. CDR3 nucleotides: TGTGCCAGCAGTAGCAGTTCCGGGACAGTCGTCTCTGGGGCCAACGTCCTGACTTTC. Residues: CASSSSSGTVVSGANVLTF.

This clonotype showed up just a few times. One base away lies a much larger clone, so this may be a sequencing read error. The V call is TRBV6-2 or TRBV6-3, the J call TRBJ2-1; unclear D gene. Germline V gene sequence: CDR1 MNHEY, CDR2 SVGEGT. The CDR3 is 14 amino acids. The CDR3 protein is CASSYDLAYNERFF. The CDR3 coding sequence is TGTGCCAGCAGTTACGACCTGGCATACAATGAGCGGTTCTTC.

The chain joins TRBV6-4 to TRBJ2-6; D is possibly TRBD1 (5 bases). The CDR3 is 15 amino acids. The germline V and J ends were trimmed by 2 bases and 3 bases, with 8 bases remaining between them. The V gene's germline CDR1 is MRHNA and CDR2 SNTAGT. The CDR3 DNA sequence: TGTGCCAGCAGTGACAGGGGTGATGGGGCCAACGTCCTGACTTTC. Translation gives CASSDRGDGANVLTF.

This clonotype is a singleton in its sample. The chain is built from TRBV7-3 and TRBJ2-5; 7 bases align to TRBD1. Per germline, CDR1 SGHTA and CDR2 FQGTGA. The V segment lost 3 bases and the J segment 1 base; nucleotides outside the gene matches: 5. This CDR3 has 15 residues. CDR3 in DNA: TGTGCCAGCAGCTTGGCGCCAGGGGGCCAAGAGACCCAGTACTTC. Amino acids: CASSLAPGGQETQYF.

This clonotype occurred once. This rearrangement joins TRBV25-1 to TRBJ2-2, with D possibly called TRBD1 or TRBD2 (5 bases each). Germline CDR1 reads MGHDK; CDR2 reads SYGVNS. This CDR3 contains 18 residues. Between the trimmed V and J ends, which lost 6 bases and 3 bases, there was a span of 23 bases. CDR3 residues: CASSLEGPGRGDTGELFF. The CDR3 nucleotides are TGTGCCAGCAGCTTAGAGGGACCGGGGAGAGGCGACACCGGGGAGCTGTTTTTT. The entire variable domain, with the rest obtained from reference TRBV25-1 and TRBJ2-2, is as follows: EADIYQTPRYLVIGTGKKITLECSQTMGHDKMYWYQQDPGMELHLIHYSYGVNSTEKGDLSSESTVSRIRTEHFPLTLESARPSHTSQYLCASSLEGPGRGDTGELFFGEGSRLTVL.

This clonotype showed up many times. The V call is TRBV7-8, the J call TRBJ1-4; no clear D. The CDR3 contains 12 residues. The V gene's germline CDR1 is SGHVS and CDR2 FQNEAQ. V lost 4 bases, J lost 6 bases, and 6 bases lay in between. The CDR3 DNA reads as TGTGCCAGCAGCTCGGGAGATGAAAAACTGTTTTTT. It specifies CASSSGDEKLFF.

The rearrangement joins TRBV12-3 or TRBV12-4 to TRBJ1-6, with 7 positions matching TRBD1. Unmatched junction bases numbered 4, after V lost 0 bases and J lost 8 bases. This CDR3 has 15 residues. The CDR3 bases are TGTGCCAGCAGTTTAGCACAGGGGATGTATTCACCCCTCCACTTT. The encoded protein is CASSLAQGMYSPLHF.

The J gene is TRBJ2-7, the V gene TRBV7-9; D may be TRBD1 (7 bases). This CDR3 spans 15 amino acids. Trimming removed 1 base from V and 4 bases from J, with 14 bases in between. The germline gives CDR1 SEHNR, CDR2 FQNEAQ (reference sequence). In DNA, the CDR3 is TGTGCCAGCAGCTTAGGGAGGGGGCGCGTTTACGAGCAGTACTTC. Translation gives CASSLGRGRVYEQYF.

Remarks on this clonotype: A single base separates this from a much larger clone, so it may be a read error. V and J are TRBV4-1 and TRBJ2-1; D not resolved. Germline V gives CDR1 MGHRA, CDR2 YSYEKL. The length of the CDR3 is 16 residues. The CDR3 loop is CASSQEETFSYSEQFF. The DNA of the CDR3 is TGCGCCAGCAGCCAAGAGGAGACCTTCTCCTACAGTGAGCAGTTCTTC.

This chain links TRBV20-1 with TRBJ1-2; D is ambiguous. The V gene's germline CDR1 is DFQATT and CDR2 SNEGSKA (reference sequence). V lost 4 bases to trimming and J lost 7 bases, with 10 bases between them. CDR3 size: 11 residues. CDR3 region: CSATTQGGYTF. Here the CDR3 DNA reads TGCAGTGCTACAACTCAAGGTGGCTACACCTTC.

The chain has TRBV12-3 or TRBV12-4 and TRBJ2-7; D unclear. Trimming took off 3 bases at V and 5 bases at J, with 14 bases between the two ends. This CDR3 region has 14 residues. The CDR3 is CASSFSEALHEQYF. In DNA, the CDR3 is TGTGCCAGCAGTTTCAGTGAGGCTTTGCACGAGCAGTACTTC.

V gene TRBV7-9 combines with J gene TRBJ2-3; D may be TRBD1 or TRBD2 (5 bases each). The V gene's germline CDR1 is SEHNR and CDR2 FQNEAQ (reference sequence). V was shortened by 5 bases and J by 1 base, with 19 bases between the two germline ends. There are 17 residues in the CDR3. The CDR3 coding sequence is TGTGCCAGCAGCCATCCCGTCCGGGACCGCCGCACAGATACGCAGTATTTT. Its protein product is CASSHPVRDRRTDTQYF. Full variable domain (remainder filled in from reference TRBV7-9 and TRBJ2-3): DTGVSQNPRHKITKRGQNVTFRCDPISEHNRLYWYRQTLGQGPEFLTYFQNEAQLEKSRLLSDRFSAERPKGSFSTLEIQRTEQGDSAMYLCASSHPVRDRRTDTQYFGPGTRLTVL.

Many counts were recorded for this clonotype. This chain joins TRBV19 and TRBJ2-7, with TRBD1 matching 7 bases. This CDR3 region has 14 residues. Germline lookup yields CDR1 LNHDA and CDR2 SQIVND (reference sequence). V gave up 5 bases and J gave up 5 bases; unmatched junction bases: 9. The CDR3 here is CASSVRQGAHEQYF. The CDR3 DNA reads TGTGCCAGTAGTGTCCGACAGGGTGCACACGAGCAGTACTTC.